This is a list of T cell receptor beta chains from one sample in a study of cytomegalovirus exposure and HLA in healthy donors. Sequencing was performed with immunoSEQ multiplex PCR; in TCRdb, only in-frame clones are kept and a portion is missing. The sample shows roughly 130,000 clones, roughly four fifths of them seen only once. The sample comprised PBMCs. The receptors shown here come from a male donor in good health and CMV-seropositive. Each CDR3 is given without its conserved first and last residue.

V gene	J gene	CDR3 protein
TRBV27	TRBJ2-5	ASSQGDYQETQY
TRBV19	TRBJ1-4	ATRMRGINEKLF
TRBV6-1	-	ASRMGQGTYEQY
TRBV10-3	TRBJ2-3	AISPGGAQY
TRBV28	TRBJ2-4	ASSLSGRGAKNIQY
TRBV27	TRBJ2-5	ASSSGQGGTQY
TRBV7-7	TRBJ2-7	ASSLVDRRPYEQY
TRBV28	TRBJ2-7	ASSPWDRGYEQY
TRBV11-1	TRBJ2-7	ASSQRTSGSYEQY
TRBV5-4	TRBJ1-3	ASSLGLSSGNTIY
TRBV18	TRBJ2-1	ASSPRGSSGIDEQF
TRBV19	TRBJ1-5	ASSIRSGPVWGNQPQH
TRBV15	TRBJ1-2	ATSSGTSYGYT
TRBV9	TRBJ2-3	ASSDEGVAADTQY